This TCR beta chain was sequenced during a study of low-dose radiotherapy and immunotherapy resistance in tumors. Time point denoted: before trial treatment. Many counts were recorded for this clonotype. J gave up 4 bases and V 7 bases, and 3 bases lay outside the gene matches. Germline loops: CDR1 SQVTM, CDR2 ANQGSEA. This CDR3 has 12 residues. Primers targeting TRAV and TRBV primed first-strand cDNA, covering alpha and beta chains. A constant-region primer paired with the V-primer adapter amplified TCRs over approximately 19 PCR cycles. Using its own MiXCR run on the reads, TCRdb lists one record per CDR3 protein. The table includes under 90,000 distinct CDR3 sequences, roughly 30% detected once.

Sample: PBMCs, taken before treatment. The receptor's source is a female donor with ovarian cancer. This sequence joins TRBV29-1 and TRBJ2-2; 7 bases are a match to TRBD2. The CDR3 region is CSARGGTGELFF. CDR3 sequence (DNA): TGCAGCGCGCGCGGGGGCACCGGGGAGCTGTTTTTT.